This T cell receptor (beta chain) originates from a study of T cell repertoires in cytomegalovirus infection. Each CDR3 protein is one row after TCRdb ran MiXCR on the reads. Among around 440,000 distinct CDR3 sequences listed, 11% were seen once. This clonotype was observed many times. Its antigen is not known. Study-level points and caveats: In two of eight donors, the top clonotype was HLA-C-restricted CMV-specific.

The germline V and J ends were trimmed by 2 bases and 5 bases, with 5 bases remaining between them. The CDR3 covers 12 residues. CDR1 is MGHRA, CDR2 YSYEKL, per germline. Specimen: PBMCs. This receptor was obtained from a human donor in good health (CMV status not recorded). Some clones in this sample may be carry-over from other donors' samples. The rearrangement uses TRBV4-1 and TRBJ2-3; possibly TRBD2 for D (5 bases). This CDR3 reads CASSQSGDTQYF. CDR3 coding DNA: TGCGCCAGCAGCCAAAGCGGAGATACGCAGTATTTT.